The 12 T cell receptor beta chains below all came from one sample that was sequenced in a study of identifying expanded T cells in peripheral blood. TCRdb's copy holds only in-frame clones and misses some; the assay was immunoSEQ multiplex PCR. The profile shows roughly 81,000 clones, 84% of them singletons. Sample: blood. The receptors come from a person between 18 and 75 years old in good health.

This rearrangement joins TRBV6-4 to TRBJ2-1; D is possibly TRBD2 (5 bases). Germline V gene sequence: CDR1 MRHNA, CDR2 SNTAGT. Trimming shortened V by 5 bases and J by 6 bases, and 11 bases separated the two germline ends. This CDR3 spans 13 amino acids. CDR3 bases: TGTGCCAGCAGTCCCTCGGCGGGCAATGAGCAGTTCTTC. It is translated as CASSPSAGNEQFF.

The genes are TRBV10-3 and TRBJ2-1, with 7 bases identical to TRBD1. Germline V gene sequence: CDR1 ENHRY, CDR2 SYGVKD. The J segment lost 16 bases and the V segment lost 2 bases, leaving 5 bases of the junction unmatched. The CDR3 is 11 residues long. CDR3 DNA: TGTGCCATCAGTGAGGACAGGGTTTTTTTCTTC. Amino acid sequence: CAISEDRVFFF.

V and J are TRBV4-3 and TRBJ2-1; 8 positions match TRBD2. Germline V gene sequence: CDR1 LGHNA, CDR2 YSLEER. The CDR3 spans 18 residues. With V trimmed by 0 bases and J by 6 bases, 13 bases remained unmatched. The CDR3 DNA follows: TGCGCCAGCAGCCAAGAGGCTTCCGGGACTAGGAATATCAATGAGCAGTTCTTC. This sequence encodes CASSQEASGTRNINEQFF.

The rearrangement uses TRBV5-6 and TRBJ2-3, with D perhaps matching TRBD2 (7 bases). This CDR3 is built from 15 residues. From germline, CDR1 is SGHDT and CDR2 YYEEEE. V lost 0 bases to trimming and J lost 3 bases, with 11 bases between them. This CDR3 reads CASSLVGGPTDTQYF. For the CDR3, the DNA is TGTGCCAGCAGCTTGGTCGGGGGGCCTACAGATACGCAGTATTTT. The variable domain in full, with the rest retrieved from reference TRBV5-6 and TRBJ2-3, is DAGVTQSPTHLIKTRGQQVTLRCSPKSGHDTVSWYQQALGQGPQFIFQYYEEEERQRGNFPDRFSGHQFPNYSSELNVNALLLGDSALYLCASSLVGGPTDTQYFGPGTRLTVL.

This sequence joins TRBV6-1 and TRBJ2-7; 7 nucleotides align to TRBD1. Per the germline V gene, CDR1 is MNHNS and CDR2 is SASEGT. The CDR3 consists of 15 residues. Trimming removed 6 bases from V and 2 bases from J; junction bases left unmatched: 10. The CDR3 reads CASSLLGTDTYEQYF. CDR3 DNA sequence: TGTGCCAGCAGCCTCCTCGGGACAGATACCTACGAGCAGTACTTC.

V gene TRBV28 combines with J gene TRBJ2-5; a weak D match, TRBD2 (7 bases). Trimming took 2 bases from V and 5 from J, leaving 21 bases between them. The germline V gene encodes CDR1 MDHEN and CDR2 SYDVKM. CDR3 length: 17 amino acids. The CDR3: CASSLPPEGGAGETQYF. The CDR3 DNA sequence: TGTGCCAGCAGTTTACCCCCGGAGGGGGGGGCGGGGGAGACCCAGTACTTC. Combining the CDR3 with reference TRBV28 and TRBJ2-5 gives the whole variable domain DVKVTQSSRYLVKRTGEKVFLECVQDMDHENMFWYRQDPGLGLRLIYFSYDVKMKEKGDIPEGYSVSREKKERFSLILESASTNQTSMYLCASSLPPEGGAGETQYFGPGTRLLVL.

The V call is TRBV25-1, the J call TRBJ2-2, with 7 bases lining up with TRBD2. Per the germline V gene, CDR1 is MGHDK and CDR2 is SYGVNS. J gave up 9 bases and V 5 bases, and 9 bases lay outside the gene matches. The CDR3 is made up of 14 amino acids. The CDR3 reads CASSKTAGDWELFF. The CDR3 bases are TGTGCCAGCAGTAAGACGGCGGGAGACTGGGAGCTGTTTTTT.

With regard to this clone: A far larger clone lies a single base away; this is likely a read error. This chain uses TRBV5-6 with TRBJ2-2; 8 bases are shared with TRBD1. The germline V gene encodes CDR1 SGHDT and CDR2 YYEEEE. The CDR3 runs 16 residues. V was pared by 0 bases and J by 8 bases, with 9 bases of the junction left unmatched. CDR3 bases: TGTGCCAGCAGCTTGGCAGGGGGCCCCAGCTGGGGGGAGCTGTTTTTT. This codes for CASSLAGGPSWGELFF.

The V gene is TRBV5-1, the J gene TRBJ1-1; possibly TRBD1 for D (6 bases). CDR3 length: 15 residues. V lost 3 bases to trimming and J lost 1 base, with 13 bases between them. Germline CDR1 reads SGHRS; CDR2 reads YFSETQ. The CDR3 loop is CASSSREGGNTEAFF. The CDR3 coding sequence is TGCGCCAGCAGCTCCAGGGAGGGGGGGAACACTGAAGCTTTCTTT.

The V call is TRBV7-2, the J call TRBJ2-2; a weak D match, TRBD2 (5 bases). CDR1 SGHTA and CDR2 FQGNSA come from the germline V gene. The CDR3 has 13 residues. Between the trimmed V and J ends, which lost 5 bases and 6 bases, there was a span of 10 bases. CDR3 region: CASSPLRAGELFF. The DNA for the CDR3 is TGTGCCAGCAGCCCATTGAGGGCCGGGGAGCTGTTTTTT. Combining the CDR3 with reference TRBV7-2 and TRBJ2-2 gives the whole variable domain GAGVSQSPSNKVTEKGKDVELRCDPISGHTALYWYRQSLGQGLEFLIYFQGNSAPDKSGLPSDRFSAERTGGSVSTLTIQRTQQEDSAVYLCASSPLRAGELFFGEGSRLTVL.

The chain uses TRBV15 and TRBJ1-1, with 10 bases fitting TRBD1. With 3 bases clipped from V and 5 bases from J, the junction kept 3 bases outside the gene matches. The CDR3 runs to 14 residues. CDR1 and CDR2 from the germline V gene are LNHNV and YYDKDF (reference sequence). CDR3 amino acids: CATSRDRGGTEAFF. The CDR3 DNA is TGTGCCACCAGCAGGGACAGGGGGGGAACTGAAGCTTTCTTT.

This clone was detected only once. The V call is TRBV9, the J call TRBJ2-4; 10 bases are a match to TRBD2. J gave up 1 base and V 3 bases, and 16 bases lay outside the gene matches. The CDR3 runs to 20 residues. In germline, CDR1 is SGDLS, CDR2 YYNGEE. In DNA form, the CDR3 reads TGTGCCAGCAGCGAAGGGATGATGGCTAGCGGGAGTGGCGCCAAAAACATTCAGTACTTC. This codes for CASSEGMMASGSGAKNIQYF.